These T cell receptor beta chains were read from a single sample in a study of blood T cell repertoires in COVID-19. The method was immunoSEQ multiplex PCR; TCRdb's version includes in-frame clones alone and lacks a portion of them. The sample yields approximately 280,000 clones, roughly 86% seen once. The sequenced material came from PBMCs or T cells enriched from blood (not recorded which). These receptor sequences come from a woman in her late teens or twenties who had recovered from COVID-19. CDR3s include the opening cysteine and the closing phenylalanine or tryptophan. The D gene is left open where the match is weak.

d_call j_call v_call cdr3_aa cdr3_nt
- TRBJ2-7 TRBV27 CASSFGGSYEQYF TGTGCCAGCAGTTTCGGGGGCTCCTACGAGCAGTACTTC
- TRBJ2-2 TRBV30 CAWSNSAGELFF TGTGCCTGGAGTAATTCGGCCGGGGAGCTGTTTTTT
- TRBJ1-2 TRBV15 CATSSPTARAINYGYTF TGTGCCACCAGCAGTCCCACGGCCAGGGCGATCAACTATGGCTACACCTTC
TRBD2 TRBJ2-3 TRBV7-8 CASSFIQRGGEWSTDTQYF TGTGCCAGCAGCTTTATACAGCGGGGGGGCGAGTGGAGCACAGATACGCAGTATTTT
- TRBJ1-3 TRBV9 CASSSRDISRLVTGNTIYF TGTGCCAGCAGCTCCAGGGACATCTCCCGTCTGGTCACTGGAAACACCATATATTTT
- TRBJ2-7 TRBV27 CASSPDVGSSEQYF TGTGCCAGCAGTCCCGACGTCGGGTCGAGCGAGCAGTACTTC
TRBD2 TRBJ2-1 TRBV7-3 CASSLTSGNHNEQFF TGTGCCAGCAGCTTAACTAGCGGGAATCACAATGAGCAGTTCTTC
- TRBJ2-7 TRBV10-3 CAISEGATSYEQYF TGTGCCATCAGTGAGGGGGCTACCTCCTACGAGCAGTACTTC
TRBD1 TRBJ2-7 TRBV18 CASSPSVSGTGGYEQYF TGTGCCAGCTCACCCAGTGTATCCGGGACAGGGGGCTACGAGCAGTACTTC
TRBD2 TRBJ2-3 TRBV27 CASTIGTSGTDTQYF TGTGCCAGCACCATCGGGACTAGCGGGACAGATACGCAGTATTTT
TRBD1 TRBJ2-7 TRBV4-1 CASSQVGTVLSYEQYF TGCGCCAGCAGCCAAGTCGGGACAGTTCTCTCCTACGAGCAGTACTTC
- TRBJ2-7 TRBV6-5 CASSYYGPGSSYEQYF TGTGCCAGCAGTTACTACGGACCGGGGAGCTCCTACGAGCAGTACTTC
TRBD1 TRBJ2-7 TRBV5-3 CARSLVQGESYEQYF TGTGCCAGAAGCTTGGTCCAGGGGGAATCCTACGAGCAGTACTTC
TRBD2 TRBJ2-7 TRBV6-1 CASSEAGLAGGRYEQYF TGTGCCAGCAGTGAAGCGGGACTAGCGGGAGGTCGGTACGAGCAGTACTTC
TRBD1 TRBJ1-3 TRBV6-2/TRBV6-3 CASSYFRRGPLSGNTIYF TGTGCCAGCAGTTACTTTCGAAGGGGGCCGCTCTCTGGAAACACCATATATTTT
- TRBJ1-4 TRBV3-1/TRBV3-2 CASSQGGRVEKLFF TGTGCCAGCAGCCAAGGAGGGAGGGTTGAAAAACTGTTTTTT